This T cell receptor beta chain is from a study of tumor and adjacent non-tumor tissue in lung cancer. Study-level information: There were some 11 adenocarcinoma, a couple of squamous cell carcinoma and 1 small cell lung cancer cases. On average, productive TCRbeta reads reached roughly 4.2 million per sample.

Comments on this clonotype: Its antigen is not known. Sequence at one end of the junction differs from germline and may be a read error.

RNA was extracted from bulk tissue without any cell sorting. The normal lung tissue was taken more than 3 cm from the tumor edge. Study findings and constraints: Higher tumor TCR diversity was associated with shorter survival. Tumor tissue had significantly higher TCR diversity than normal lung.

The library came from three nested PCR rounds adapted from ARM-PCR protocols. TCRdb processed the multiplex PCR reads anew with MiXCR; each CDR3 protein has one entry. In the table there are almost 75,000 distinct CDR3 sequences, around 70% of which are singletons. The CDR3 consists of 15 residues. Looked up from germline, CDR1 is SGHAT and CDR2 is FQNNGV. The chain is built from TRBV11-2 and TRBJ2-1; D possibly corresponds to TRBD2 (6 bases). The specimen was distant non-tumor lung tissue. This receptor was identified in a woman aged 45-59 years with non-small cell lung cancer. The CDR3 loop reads CASSLVADAYNEQFF. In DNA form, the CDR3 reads TGTGCCAGCAGCCTTGTAGCGGATGCCTACAATGAGCAATTCTTC.